The TCR beta chain under discussion was sequenced for a study of identical twins. There are a few counts of this clonotype. The antigen is undetermined. TCRdb reprocessed the 5' RACE reads with MiXCR, giving one entry per CDR3 protein. There are hundreds of thousands of distinct CDR3 sequences in the sample; 15% to 20% occur only once, and 10% to 15% lies in the top ten. Whole-study results and caveats: Twin sharing of out-of-frame TCR alpha was underestimated by models in monozygotic pairs.

The germline V and J ends were trimmed by 5 bases and 0 bases, with 11 bases remaining between them. In germline, CDR1 is SGHTA, CDR2 FQGNSA. CDR3 size: 15 residues. This sample also belongs to another study, concerning T cells expressing NK-cell markers. Per that study: Sorted CD3+CD56+NKG2C+, CD3+CD56+NKG2C- and CD3+CD56-NKG2C+ T cells supplied TCR beta repertoires. Each of about 6 donors carried dominant NKG2C+ clonotypes accounting for roughly 1.0-7.5% of CD8+ T cells. Also leading the CD3+CD56-NKG2C+ fraction in a few donors were these clonotypes.

The chain joins TRBV7-2 to TRBJ2-1; D call uncertain. The sample taken for sequencing was PBMCs. The receptor's source is a woman aged 18 to 35 in good health. The CDR3 here is CASSLILSSYNEQFF. CDR3 coding DNA: TGTGCCAGCAGCCTCATATTGAGCTCCTACAATGAGCAGTTCTTC.